The 28 T cell receptor beta chains listed next were all sequenced from one sample in a study of cytomegalovirus exposure and HLA in healthy donors. The PCR made use of 60 Vbeta and 13 Jbeta primers. Some clones are missing from TCRdb's copy, which holds only in-frame ones; the method was immunoSEQ multiplex PCR. The data contain about 140,000 clones, approximately 83% of them singletons. Material: PBMCs. The receptors were gathered from a male donor in good health and CMV-seronegative.

The CDR3 DNA sequence: TGTGCCAGCAGCTTGGAGACAGGGATATGGGAGACCCAGTACTTC. Residues: CASSLETGIWETQYF. This chain links TRBV5-4 with TRBJ2-5, with 7 bases matching TRBD1. The CDR3 is 15 amino acids. CDR1 and CDR2 (germline): SGHNT, YYREEE (reference sequence). V was pared by 0 bases and J by 5 bases, with 7 bases of the junction left unmatched. Full variable domain (remainder filled in from reference TRBV5-4 and TRBJ2-5): ETGVTQSPTHLIKTRGQQVTLRCSSQSGHNTVSWYQQALGQGPQFIFQYYREEENGRGNFPPRFSGLQFPNYSSELNVNALELDDSALYLCASSLETGIWETQYFGPGTRLLVL.

The chain links TRBV27 to TRBJ2-7; 8 bases agree with TRBD1. V lost 5 bases and J lost 2; bases outside the gene matches: 8. Germline CDR1 is MNHEY and CDR2 is SMNVEV (reference sequence). This CDR3 contains 15 residues. Here the CDR3 reads CASSRQGIRTYEQYF. In DNA form, the CDR3 reads TGTGCCAGCAGTCGACAGGGGATACGTACCTACGAGCAGTACTTC.

The CDR3 loop reads CASSFYPGTEAFF. CDR3 bases: TGTGCCAGCAGCTTTTATCCGGGAACTGAAGCTTTCTTT. The chain employs TRBV7-2 and TRBJ1-1; D ambiguous. Between the trimmed V and J ends, which lost 3 bases and 5 bases, there was a span of 10 bases. The length of the CDR3 is 13 residues. Germline CDR1 SGHTA, CDR2 FQGNSA.

This clone was recorded a few times. The chain has TRBV7-8 and TRBJ2-7; D may be TRBD2 (6 bases). Looked up from germline, CDR1 is SGHVS and CDR2 is FQNEAQ. V was shortened by 5 bases and J by 3 bases, with 17 bases between the two germline ends. The CDR3 has 15 amino acids. CDR3 amino acids: CASSVIGTSYYEQYF. As DNA, the CDR3 is TGTGCCAGCAGCGTTATAGGGACTTCATACTACGAGCAGTACTTC.

V usage is TRBV7-9 and J usage is TRBJ2-5; the D gene is possibly TRBD2 (5 bases). The germline gives CDR1 SEHNR, CDR2 FQNEAQ (reference sequence). V was shortened by 2 bases and J by 5 bases, with 15 bases between the two germline ends. The CDR3 runs to 15 residues. CDR3 sequence (DNA): TGTGCCAGCAGCTTAAGGACTTCGGCTGGGGAGACCCAGTACTTC. Encoded protein: CASSLRTSAGETQYF.

This chain uses TRBV5-1 with TRBJ1-4; D not certain. The CDR3 runs 13 residues. V lost 5 bases to trimming and J lost 8 bases, with 13 bases between them. Germline loops: CDR1 SGHRS, CDR2 YFSETQ. CDR3 sequence (DNA): TGCGCCAGCAGTAACTTTCCGGGGGAAAAACTGTTTTTT. This gives the protein CASSNFPGEKLFF.

The chain has TRBV6-5 and TRBJ1-4; 7 bases line up with TRBD1. The junction had 6 bases not matched to a gene; V was cut back by 2 bases and J by 6 bases. The germline V gene has CDR1 MNHEY and CDR2 SVGAGI. This CDR3 is 15 amino acids long. The CDR3 protein is CASSYRLQGHEKLFF. Here the CDR3 DNA reads TGTGCCAGCAGTTACCGGCTACAGGGGCATGAAAAACTGTTTTTT.

This chain uses TRBV27 with TRBJ1-5, with D unresolved. V lost 3 bases and J 3 bases, leaving 9 bases between the germline ends. This CDR3 comprises 14 residues. Germline V gives CDR1 MNHEY, CDR2 SMNVEV (reference sequence). CDR3 in amino acids: CASSLVGDNQPQHF. As DNA, the CDR3 is TGTGCCAGCAGTTTGGTCGGGGACAATCAGCCCCAGCATTTT.

The J gene is TRBJ2-7, the V gene TRBV27, with no clear D. Trimming stripped 5 bases from V and 3 bases from J, with 14 bases between. This CDR3 is built from 14 residues. Germline CDR1 reads MNHEY; CDR2 reads SMNVEV (reference sequence). The CDR3 loop reads CASSPLLNSYEQYF. CDR3 DNA: TGTGCCAGCAGTCCCCTATTGAATAGCTACGAGCAGTACTTC.

This clone appeared a single time. This rearrangement joins TRBV13 to TRBJ1-2; D ambiguous. The CDR3 is 14 amino acids. CDR1 PRHDT and CDR2 FYEKMQ come from the germline V gene (reference sequence). V lost 5 bases and J lost 5, with 15 bases in between. CDR3 region: CASSPDTNRYGYTF. CDR3 in DNA: TGTGCCAGCAGCCCCGACACGAATCGATATGGCTACACCTTC.

This rearrangement joins TRBV6-6 to TRBJ2-1, with a tentative D call TRBD2 (6 bases). The CDR3 is 13 amino acids. Trimming pared 7 bases from V and 3 bases from J, leaving 10 bases between. Germline-derived CDR1 and CDR2 are MNHNY and SVGAGI (reference sequence). CDR3 sequence: CASNGGNYNEQFF. The CDR3 nucleotides are TGTGCCAGCAACGGCGGGAACTACAATGAGCAGTTCTTC.

This clone was detected once. J is TRBJ2-1 and V is TRBV6-5; the D gene is possibly TRBD2 (6 bases). Trimming took off 6 bases at V and 0 bases at J, with 9 bases between the two ends. Germline lookup yields CDR1 MNHEY and CDR2 SVGAGI. The CDR3 length is 14 residues. Here the CDR3 reads CASSHGGSYNEQFF. The CDR3, as DNA: TGTGCCAGCAGCCACGGGGGCTCCTACAATGAGCAGTTCTTC.

This clone has only one observation. V and J are TRBV30 and TRBJ2-1; 7 nucleotides match TRBD2. Germline V lookup: CDR1 GTSNPN, CDR2 SVGIG (reference sequence). Unmatched junction bases numbered 9, after V lost 1 base and J lost 3 bases. The CDR3 loop spans 16 amino acids. CDR3 residues: CAWSGEASGVYNEQFF. The CDR3 DNA reads TGTGCCTGGAGTGGAGAGGCTAGCGGAGTCTACAATGAGCAGTTCTTC. Full variable domain (outside the CDR3, taken from reference TRBV30 and TRBJ2-1): SQTIHQWPATLVQPVGSPLSLECTVEGTSNPNLYWYRQAAGRGLQLLFYSVGIGQISSEVPQNLSASRPQDRQFILSSKKLLLSDSGFYLCAWSGEASGVYNEQFFGPGTRLTVL.

The genes are TRBV29-1 and TRBJ2-1; 8 bases line up with TRBD2. Trimming at V came to 1 base and at J to 8 bases, leaving 10 bases not matched to a gene. The length of the CDR3 is 15 residues. The germline V gene encodes CDR1 SQVTM and CDR2 ANQGSEA. In DNA, the CDR3 is TGCAGCGTTGAAGTTGCCGAGCGGGAGTCCTATGAGCAGTTCTTC. Residues: CSVEVAERESYEQFF.

The CDR3 DNA reads as TGTGCCAGTAGTCAAGGGGATGGCTATCAGCCCCAGCATTTT. This translates into CASSQGDGYQPQHF. V and J are TRBV19 and TRBJ1-5, with a tentative D call TRBD1 (5 bases). The V end was cut by 5 bases, the J end by 5 bases, with 13 bases between. The CDR3 loop spans 14 amino acids. Germline V gene data show CDR1 as LNHDA and CDR2 as SQIVND (reference sequence).

The chain links TRBV7-2 to TRBJ2-2, with D unresolved. Germline loops: CDR1 SGHTA, CDR2 FQGNSA. CDR3 size: 16 residues. V shed 0 bases and J shed 7 bases, with 15 bases lying between them. CDR3 sequence reads: CASSLARGLEGGELFF. The CDR3 DNA follows: TGTGCCAGCAGCTTAGCGCGAGGTTTGGAAGGCGGGGAGCTGTTTTTT.

The chain is built from TRBV18 and TRBJ2-3; no firm D call. V lost 2 bases and J 2 bases, leaving 8 bases between the germline ends. This CDR3 region has 14 residues. The germline gives CDR1 KGHSH, CDR2 LQKENI. The CDR3 bases are TGTGCCAGCTCACCAGGAGCCTACACAGATACGCAGTATTTT. This gives the protein CASSPGAYTDTQYF.

The chain has TRBV6-5 and TRBJ2-7; D uncertain. V lost 0 bases and J 6 bases, leaving 9 bases between the germline ends. The CDR3 is 13 amino acids. Germline V gives CDR1 MNHEY, CDR2 SVGAGI. The DNA of the CDR3 is TGTGCCAGCAGTTACTCCGTCGCTACCGAGCAGTACTTC. Protein sequence: CASSYSVATEQYF.

CDR3 residues: CASTPNGGFNQPQHF. For the CDR3, the DNA is TGCGCCAGCACCCCTAACGGCGGATTCAATCAGCCCCAGCATTTT. This chain joins TRBV5-1 and TRBJ1-5; D remains ambiguous. The CDR3 consists of 15 residues. Trimming left V 6 bases short and J 3 bases short, with 16 bases between. Germline V CDR1 and CDR2: SGHRS, YFSETQ.

This clone showed up just once. The chain has TRBV18 and TRBJ2-3, with a possible D match to TRBD2 (6 bases). The V end lost 3 bases, the J end lost 1 base, and 8 bases lay between the germline ends. The CDR3 length is 14 residues. Germline lookup yields CDR1 KGHSH and CDR2 LQKENI. CDR3 protein: CASSPGGGTDTQYF. The DNA for the CDR3 is TGTGCCAGCTCACCCGGCGGGGGCACAGATACGCAGTATTTT.

This chain uses TRBV4-2 with TRBJ2-5, with TRBD1 matching over 9 bases. The J call may be incorrect, as the DNA end agrees better with TRBJ2-7. The CDR3 has 15 amino acids. Germline loops: CDR1 LGHNA, CDR2 YNFKEQ. CDR3 sequence: CASSQDLGQGGEQYF. The CDR3, as DNA: TGTGCCAGCAGCCAAGATTTGGGACAGGGAGGCGAGCAGTACTTC.

Only a few counts were recorded for this clone. The chain uses TRBV7-6 and TRBJ2-5; D is uncertain. From germline, CDR1 is SGHVS and CDR2 FNYEAQ. V dropped 5 bases and J dropped 2 bases, with 9 bases sitting between them. This CDR3 is 13 amino acids long. CDR3 sequence reads: CASSNTLQETQYF. CDR3 DNA: TGTGCCAGCAGCAACACCCTGCAAGAGACCCAGTACTTC.

V is TRBV7-2 and J is TRBJ2-2; TRBD1 matches at 7 bases. The ends lost 5 bases at V and 1 base at J; junction bases unmatched: 7. The CDR3 is 16 residues long. Germline assignment: CDR1 SGHTA and CDR2 FQGNSA. The CDR3 reads CASSIDRERNTGELFF. CDR3 nucleotide sequence: TGTGCCAGCAGCATAGACAGGGAGAGGAACACCGGGGAGCTGTTTTTT.

The chain couples TRBV7-2 to TRBJ2-3; tentatively, D is TRBD2 (6 bases). The V end was cut by 3 bases, the J end by 1 base, with 11 bases between. Germline V lookup: CDR1 SGHTA, CDR2 FQGNSA. The CDR3 runs to 15 residues. CDR3 in amino acids: CASSFRSSGTDTQYF. DNA for the CDR3: TGTGCCAGCAGCTTTAGGTCTAGCGGCACAGATACGCAGTATTTT.

V is TRBV30 and J is TRBJ1-3, with D uncertain. This CDR3 is built from 11 residues. Germline V gene lookup returns CDR1 GTSNPN and CDR2 SVGIG (reference sequence). The germline V and J ends were trimmed by 5 bases and 4 bases, with 6 bases remaining between them. CDR3 coding DNA: TGTGCCTGGGACACGGGAAACACCATATATTTT. It is translated as CAWDTGNTIYF.

The J gene is TRBJ2-3, the V gene TRBV30, with D unresolved. Trimming took off 2 bases at V and 4 bases at J, with 13 bases between the two ends. Germline values: CDR1 GTSNPN, CDR2 SVGIG (reference sequence). The CDR3 extends over 14 amino acids. The CDR3 DNA follows: TGTGCCTGGAGTCCAAAATCAGTCCCAGATACGCAGTATTTT. It translates to CAWSPKSVPDTQYF.

This clone was seen a few times. The chain uses TRBV6-4 and TRBJ2-7, with 10 bases matching TRBD2. CDR3 length equals 15 residues. Losses at the gene ends were 2 bases for V and 3 bases for J; bases not matched to a gene: 4. Germline lookup yields CDR1 MRHNA and CDR2 SNTAGT. The CDR3 loop reads CASSDPRTSGYEQYF. In nucleotides, the CDR3 is TGTGCCAGCAGTGACCCCCGGACTAGCGGCTACGAGCAGTACTTC.

This clone was observed a handful of times. The rearrangement joins TRBV5-4 to TRBJ2-7; a possible D gene is TRBD2 (6 bases). Trimming took 4 bases from V and 3 from J, leaving 14 bases between them. This CDR3 has 14 residues. Germline V lookup: CDR1 SGHNT, CDR2 YYREEE (reference sequence). In DNA form, the CDR3 reads TGTGCCAGCAGCACTTCCGGGAGAGACTACGAGCAGTACTTC. It codes for CASSTSGRDYEQYF.